The rows below give T cell receptor beta chains drawn from one sample of a study of cytomegalovirus exposure and HLA in healthy donors. Here immunoSEQ multiplex PCR was the method, and the copy in TCRdb shows in-frame clones only, minus some. Counted here are roughly 150,000 clones, around 83% occurring once; the ten biggest clones make up 7.5% to 9.5%. The specimen sequenced was PBMCs. Receptor source: a male donor in good health and CMV-seropositive. The CDR3 runs from the conserved cysteine through the conserved F or W. D genes are given only for firm matches. For some rows the clone size is stated as once, few or many, or as a class when expanded; others skip it.

>TRBV5-4|NA|NA|TRBJ1-6
CASSTRAGLSSYNSPLHF
TGTGCCAGCAGCACTAGAGCAGGCCTCAGCTCCTATAATTCACCCCTCCACTTT
>TRBV9|TRBD2|NA|TRBJ2-3
CASSVALAGLTDTQYF
TGTGCCAGCAGCGTAGCCCTAGCGGGGTTAACAGATACGCAGTATTTT
>TRBV18|NA|NA|TRBJ1-5
CARSRVPRNQPQHF
TGTGCCAGATCGAGGGTACCCCGCAATCAGCCCCAGCATTTT
>TRBV18|NA|few|TRBJ1-2
CASSRGLPYGYTF
TGTGCCAGCTCACGAGGGCTTCCCTATGGCTACACCTTC
>TRBV7-8|TRBD2|NA|TRBJ2-1
CASSFPLITGIAGGHNYNEQFF
TGTGCCAGCAGTTTCCCATTAATCACCGGGATAGCGGGAGGCCACAACTACAATGAGCAGTTCTTC
>TRBV11-3|NA|NA|TRBJ2-7
CASSQVPSNEQYF
TGTGCCAGCAGCCAGGTCCCCTCGAACGAGCAGTACTTC
>TRBV27|NA|NA|TRBJ2-1
CASSLNPGDLHNEQFF
TGTGCCAGCAGTTTAAACCCGGGGGATCTTCACAATGAGCAGTTCTTC
>TRBV11-2|NA|NA|TRBJ1-3
CASSPEPRLSGNTIYF
TGTGCCAGCAGCCCAGAGCCCAGACTCTCTGGAAACACCATATATTTT
>TRBV27|NA|NA|TRBJ2-5
CASSLEGTRTQYF
TGTGCCAGCAGTTTGGAGGGGACGCGGACCCAGTACTTC
>TRBV4-3|NA|many|TRBJ2-7
CASSQDLTYEQYF
TGCGCCAGCAGCCAAGATCTTACCTACGAGCAGTACTTC
>TRBV19|NA|NA|TRBJ2-7
CASSAQGYEQYF
TGTGCCAGTAGTGCGCAGGGTTACGAGCAGTACTTC
>TRBV30|NA|NA|TRBJ2-5
CAWGATGYGTQYF
TGTGCCTGGGGAGCAACAGGGTACGGGACCCAGTACTTC
>TRBV6-5|TRBD2|NA|TRBJ2-3
CASSYRGLAATDTQYF
TGTGCCAGCAGTTACCGGGGACTAGCGGCGACAGATACGCAGTATTTT
>TRBV5-1|NA|NA|TRBJ2-3
CASSPESSRDTQYF
TGCGCCAGCAGCCCCGAGAGTAGCAGAGATACGCAGTATTTT
>TRBV7-2|TRBD1|NA|TRBJ1-4
CASTAGQANEKLFF
TGTGCCAGCACCGCGGGACAGGCAAATGAAAAACTGTTTTTT
>TRBV30|NA|NA|TRBJ1-6
CAWSVTSGFNNSPLHF
TGTGCCTGGAGTGTAACGTCGGGGTTTAATAATTCACCCCTCCACTTT
>TRBV28|TRBD2|NA|TRBJ2-1
CASSFWRLAGNNEQFF
TGTGCCAGCAGTTTTTGGCGACTAGCGGGTAACAATGAGCAGTTCTTC
>TRBV30|NA|once|TRBJ2-7
CAWSVIVGHTYEQYF
TGTGCCTGGAGTGTAATTGTTGGGCATACCTACGAGCAGTACTTC
>TRBV18|TRBD1|once|TRBJ1-1
CASAGDRGSNTEAFF
TGTGCCAGCGCAGGGGACAGGGGGTCGAACACTGAAGCTTTCTTT
>TRBV6-5|NA|NA|TRBJ1-1
CASSYIRGTEAFF
TGTGCCAGCAGTTACATCCGCGGTACTGAAGCTTTCTTT
>TRBV4-3|NA|NA|TRBJ2-7
CASSHTGGSYEQYF
TGCGCCAGCAGCCACACCGGGGGTTCCTACGAGCAGTACTTC
>TRBV27|TRBD1|NA|TRBJ1-4
CASRGQGANEEKLFF
TGTGCCAGCCGCGGACAGGGGGCAAATGAGGAAAAACTGTTTTTT
>TRBV4-3|NA|NA|TRBJ2-7
CASSQDSQGPYEQYF
TGCGCCAGCAGCCAAGATTCCCAGGGCCCCTACGAGCAGTACTTC
>TRBV7-9|TRBD1|NA|TRBJ1-2
CASSLGQGRSSSYGYTF
TGTGCCAGCAGCTTAGGACAGGGTCGGAGTTCTAGCTATGGCTACACCTTC